Listed here are 27 T cell receptor beta chains from one sample, sequenced in a study of regulatory T cells in long-lasting Graves disease. Both iRepertoire HTBI primers and Arm-PCR of CDR3 regions were used to build the TCR beta libraries. TCRdb passed the multiplex PCR reads through MiXCR, listing each CDR3 protein once. The sample carries some 600,000 distinct CDR3 sequences, about 16% recorded once. Documented time point: newly diagnosed GD, antithyroid drugs for less than 3 months. The TCR library was made from RNA extracted from PBMCs. A further study also used this sample, focusing on T cells in Graves' hyperthyroidism and ophthalmopathy.

The specimen was peripheral blood mononuclear cells (PBMCs), collected at new diagnosis, from a patient treated with antithyroid drugs. Every receptor here comes from a man in his late teens or twenties with Graves disease.

Many counts were recorded for this clonotype. The genes are TRBV20-1 and TRBJ1-1, with D unresolved. Germline CDR1 is DFQATT and CDR2 is SNEGSKA (reference sequence). The CDR3 is 10 residues long. V gave up 6 bases and J gave up 2 bases, with 4 bases separating them. CDR3 nucleotide sequence: TGCAGTGCCATCAACACTGAAGCTTTCTTT. This sequence encodes CSAINTEAFF.

This clonotype was recorded many times. This chain links TRBV2 with TRBJ2-1; 7 positions match TRBD1. The V gene end was trimmed by 3 bases and the J gene end by 9 bases; junction bases not matched to a gene: 8. The CDR3 contains 14 residues. Germline CDR1 and CDR2: SNHLY and FYNNEI. The CDR3 sequence: CASSDPVWDSEQFF. The CDR3 DNA follows: TGTGCCAGCAGTGACCCGGTGTGGGACAGTGAGCAGTTCTTC.

The chain's CDR3 is CSARAQSYEQYF. The CDR3 nucleotides are TGCAGTGCCCGGGCCCAGTCCTACGAGCAGTACTTC. The gene calls are TRBV20-1 and TRBJ2-7; D not certain. Trimming removed 6 bases at V and 1 base at J, with 10 bases between. This CDR3 contains 12 residues. Germline CDR1 DFQATT, CDR2 SNEGSKA (reference sequence).

This clonotype came up a few times. Here the CDR3 reads CSARDLPSENTEAFF. In DNA form, the CDR3 reads TGCAGTGCTAGAGATCTCCCCTCAGAGAACACTGAAGCTTTCTTT. V and J are TRBV20-1 and TRBJ1-1, with D unclear. Trimming shortened V by 0 bases and J by 1 base, and 12 bases separated the two germline ends. The CDR3 extends over 15 amino acids. Per the germline V gene, CDR1 is DFQATT and CDR2 is SNEGSKA (reference sequence).

This clonotype was seen a handful of times. This chain joins TRBV5-4 and TRBJ2-1, with D maybe TRBD2 (7 bases). Germline V gives CDR1 SGHNT, CDR2 YYREEE (reference sequence). The CDR3 is 15 amino acids. V was clipped by 4 bases and J by 8 bases, with 19 bases between them. In nucleotides, the CDR3 is TGTGCCAGCAGCATACAGGGTTTTGGGGGGGATGAGCAGTTCTTC. Translation: CASSIQGFGGDEQFF.

The table lists this clonotype with many counts. The gene calls are TRBV12-3 or TRBV12-4 and TRBJ2-1; tentative D call: TRBD2 (5 bases). The V gene lost 7 bases and the J gene lost 4 bases, with 14 bases spanning the gap. CDR3 length: 14 residues. The CDR3 region has the DNA TGTGCCAGCATACCCGGACTGGGTTACAATGAGCAGTTCTTC. Amino acids: CASIPGLGYNEQFF.

This clonotype was observed at least ten times. V is TRBV6-5 and J is TRBJ1-2, with a tentative D call TRBD1 (5 bases). This CDR3 has 15 residues. V lost 3 bases and J lost 4, with 15 bases in between. Germline CDR1 reads MNHEY; CDR2 reads SVGAGI. The CDR3 DNA is TGTGCCAGCAGTTATACGTCAGGGTCCGGCTATGGCTACACCTTC. Translated: CASSYTSGSGYGYTF.

This clonotype was seen a handful of times. The V and J genes are TRBV20-1 and TRBJ2-7; D gene unclear. V shed 0 bases and J shed 3 bases, with 12 bases lying between them. The CDR3 has 14 amino acids. CDR1 and CDR2 from the germline V gene are DFQATT and SNEGSKA (reference sequence). CDR3 loop: CSARDQGQNYEQYF. CDR3 sequence (DNA): TGCAGTGCTAGAGACCAAGGGCAGAACTACGAGCAGTACTTC.

This chain connects TRBV6-2 or TRBV6-3 to TRBJ1-6, with D possibly TRBD1 on 5 matching bases. This CDR3 contains 13 residues. CDR1 is MNHEY and CDR2 is SVGEGT in the germline V gene. Trimming left V 6 bases short and J 11 bases short, with 14 bases between. The CDR3 region has the DNA TGTGCCAGCAGGGAGACAGTGGAGGCACCCCTCCACTTT. It encodes CASRETVEAPLHF.

This clonotype was picked up many times. V is TRBV6-1 and J is TRBJ1-1; perhaps TRBD1 as D (6 bases). Looked up from germline, CDR1 is MNHNS and CDR2 is SASEGT. CDR3 length: 15 amino acids. V was pared by 9 bases and J by 0 bases, with 17 bases between. The CDR3 coding sequence is TGTGCCAGTATTACAGGGCCCTCCATGAACACTGAAGCTTTCTTT. It specifies CASITGPSMNTEAFF.

In this sample, this clonotype turned up many times. J is TRBJ1-1 and V is TRBV6-1, with D unclear. CDR1 is MNHNS and CDR2 is SASEGT in the germline V gene. Trimming took off 4 bases at V and 0 bases at J, with 15 bases between the two ends. The CDR3 has 16 amino acids. The CDR3 sequence: CASSVNLGYLNTEAFF. CDR3 DNA sequence: TGTGCCAGCAGTGTAAATCTAGGGTACCTGAACACTGAAGCTTTCTTT.

This clonotype showed up many times. The DNA of the CDR3 is TGTGCCAGCAGTTTATCGTCCGGGACGAGCACTGAAGCTTTCTTT. Translation gives CASSLSSGTSTEAFF. This chain links TRBV27 with TRBJ1-1, with D possibly matching TRBD1 (5 bases). This CDR3 has 15 residues. Trimming removed 0 bases from V and 4 bases from J, with 12 bases in between. Germline assignment: CDR1 MNHEY and CDR2 SMNVEV (reference sequence).

In its sample, this clonotype was seen many times. The gene calls are TRBV12-3 or TRBV12-4 and TRBJ2-5, with D uncertain. The CDR3 consists of 14 residues. Trimming left V 4 bases short and J 5 bases short, with 14 bases between. The CDR3: CASSYDVVSETQYF. DNA for the CDR3: TGTGCCAGCAGTTACGACGTAGTTAGTGAGACCCAGTACTTC.

This clonotype was detected many times. CDR3 residues: CASSLNPIGPSSYEQYF. CDR3 nucleotides: TGTGCCAGCAGCCTAAACCCGATCGGGCCCAGCTCCTACGAGCAGTACTTC. J is TRBJ2-7 and V is TRBV27; D is ambiguous. The CDR3 contains 17 residues. Germline CDR1 is MNHEY and CDR2 is SMNVEV (reference sequence). Trimming took off 6 bases at V and 0 bases at J, with 21 bases between the two ends.

This clonotype was recorded at least ten times. The chain uses TRBV20-1 and TRBJ2-7; weak D call: TRBD1 (5 bases). The CDR3 length is 16 residues. Trimming removed 0 bases at V and 6 bases at J, with 21 bases between. Looked up from germline, CDR1 is DFQATT and CDR2 is SNEGSKA (reference sequence). The CDR3 region has the DNA TGCAGTGCTAGAGATACGCGCCAGGGTTTTGCCGGCGAGCAGTACTTC. Translating gives CSARDTRQGFAGEQYF.

This clonotype was found many times. The V call is TRBV20-1, the J call TRBJ2-3, with no clear D. Germline CDR1 is DFQATT and CDR2 is SNEGSKA (reference sequence). Trimming took 0 bases from V and 0 from J, leaving 13 bases between them. The CDR3 spans 16 residues. The CDR3 is CSARDLSLTSTDTQYF. In DNA form, the CDR3 reads TGCAGTGCTAGAGATTTGTCCCTTACTAGCACAGATACGCAGTATTTT.

The table lists this clonotype with many counts. The V gene is TRBV6-1, the J gene TRBJ2-7; D tentatively fits TRBD1 or TRBD2 (5 bases each). Trimming took 6 bases from V and 3 from J, leaving 15 bases between them. The CDR3 has 14 residues. Germline V CDR1 and CDR2: MNHNS, SASEGT. The CDR3 here is CASRPGRNIYEQYF. The CDR3 DNA follows: TGTGCCAGCAGGCCGGGACGGAATATCTACGAGCAGTACTTC.

This clonotype was found a few times. The V call is TRBV6-1, the J call TRBJ2-7; no clear D. The CDR3 has 13 residues. Germline loops: CDR1 MNHNS, CDR2 SASEGT. V lost 3 bases and J lost 2, with 8 bases in between. This CDR3 reads CASSETSTYEQYF. CDR3 nucleotides: TGTGCCAGCAGTGAGACCAGTACCTACGAGCAGTACTTC.

To note about this clonotype: Since a much larger clone is just one base distant, this may be a read error. This chain uses TRBV12-3 or TRBV12-4 with TRBJ1-3; possibly TRBD1 for D (6 bases). The CDR3 runs to 15 residues. This chain's CDR3 is CASRLGGHSGNTICF. The DNA for the CDR3 is TGTGCCAGCAGGCTAGGGGGACACTCTGGAAACACCATATGTTTT.

This clonotype was detected a few times. The chain uses TRBV30 and TRBJ2-1; TRBD2 matches at 7 bases. V shed 0 bases and J 7 bases; nucleotides not matched to a gene: 6. This CDR3 is 14 amino acids long. Germline-derived CDR1 and CDR2 are GTSNPN and SVGIG (reference sequence). CDR3 DNA: TGTGCCTGGAGTGTACGGGCGGGAGCGAATGAGCAGTTCTTC. Translating gives CAWSVRAGANEQFF.

The gene calls are TRBV15 and TRBJ2-2; D remains unclear. V gave up 0 bases and J gave up 0 bases, with 5 bases separating them. Looked up from germline, CDR1 is LNHNV and CDR2 is YYDKDF (reference sequence). The CDR3 is 15 amino acids. The DNA for the CDR3 is TGTGCCACCAGCAGAGATAGGTCGAACACCGGGGAGCTGTTTTTT. Translation gives CATSRDRSNTGELFF.

Of note for this clonotype: An end of the junction differs from the germline gene, which may be a read error. The chain has TRBV25-1 and TRBJ1-2; no clear D gene. CDR3 length: 11 amino acids. The V gene's germline CDR1 is MGHDK and CDR2 SYGVNS. CDR3 amino acids: CASSENYGNTF. CDR3 DNA sequence: TGTGCCAGCAGTGAGAACTATGGCAACACCTTC.

Ten or more counts support this clonotype. This chain links TRBV7-9 with TRBJ1-1; a weak D match, TRBD1 (5 bases). The CDR3 is 16 residues long. Germline assignment: CDR1 SEHNR and CDR2 FQNEAQ (reference sequence). V shed 2 bases and J shed 3 bases, with 16 bases lying between them. This CDR3 reads CASSLSLGGGDTEAFF. The CDR3 region has the DNA TGTGCCAGCAGCTTATCACTCGGTGGGGGGGACACTGAAGCTTTCTTT.

This clonotype was recorded many times. The CDR3 nucleotides read TGTGCCAGCAGGGACAGGGTCTACGAGCAGTACTTC. This translates into CASRDRVYEQYF. The genes are TRBV28 and TRBJ2-7; 8 nucleotides line up with TRBD1. Trimming at V came to 6 bases and at J to 3 bases, leaving 1 base not matched to a gene. The CDR3 loop spans 12 amino acids. Germline CDR1 MDHEN, CDR2 SYDVKM. The full variable domain, with the rest looked up from reference TRBV28 and TRBJ2-7, is DVKVTQSSRYLVKRTGEKVFLECVQDMDHENMFWYRQDPGLGLRLIYFSYDVKMKEKGDIPEGYSVSREKKERFSLILESASTNQTSMYLCASRDRVYEQYFGPGTRLTVT.

The V call is TRBV27, the J call TRBJ2-3; 12 positions agree with TRBD2. Germline V gene lookup returns CDR1 MNHEY and CDR2 SMNVEV (reference sequence). The CDR3 is 16 amino acids. With V trimmed by 5 bases and J by 4 bases, 7 bases remained unmatched. This CDR3 is CASSALAGGRADTQYF. The CDR3 DNA follows: TGTGCCAGCAGTGCCCTAGCGGGAGGGCGGGCAGATACGCAGTATTTT.

This clonotype was detected only a few times. The CDR3 loop is CSAGGQVRTDTQYF. The CDR3, as DNA: TGCAGTGCTGGCGGACAAGTTCGCACAGATACGCAGTATTTT. V is TRBV20-1 and J is TRBJ2-3, with D possibly matching TRBD1 (5 bases). The CDR3 length is 14 residues. V shed 5 bases and J shed 1 base, with 13 bases lying between them. Germline CDR1 is DFQATT and CDR2 is SNEGSKA (reference sequence).

This clonotype turned up a few times. The gene calls are TRBV7-9 and TRBJ2-1, with TRBD2 identical over 14 bases. Per germline, CDR1 SEHNR and CDR2 FQNEAQ (reference sequence). With V trimmed by 5 bases and J by 8 bases, 11 bases remained unmatched. The CDR3 totals 17 residues. CDR3 bases: TGTGCCAGCAGCCTGCGGGGACTAGCGGGAGTAGGGGATGAGCAGTTCTTC. This gives the protein CASSLRGLAGVGDEQFF.